Presented here are 17 T cell receptor beta chains from one specimen sequenced in a study of regulatory T cells listed by TCRdb under 2018. What the research found in general, with its limitations: Hydrophobic residues at CDR3 positions 6 and 7 were enriched in conventional CD4+ T cells from CD3G-deficient patients, which suggests more self-reactive specificities.

No antigen has been assigned to these receptors. Libraries came from the immunoSEQ multiplex PCR assay. For the multiplex PCR, 52 forward TRBV primers and 13 reverse TRBJ primers were used, and amplification bias was corrected with both assay-based and computational methods. The clones in this table, taken by TCRdb from immuneACCESS, are in-frame only. Not every clone is retained; where verified, under half of the shortfall comes from an unresolved V gene, and the cause of the rest is unknown. This sample has approximately 31,000 clones in its table, and over 90% of those were observed once. Clones ranked in the top ten supply about 0.99% of the sample. The sequenced sample consisted of conventional CD4+ T cells sorted from blood. These receptors came from a child aged 2-9 years with CD3G deficiency.

This clone was observed a single time. V usage is TRBV5-1 and J usage is TRBJ2-7, with D unresolved. Trimming removed 0 bases from V and 7 bases from J, with 23 bases in between. The CDR3 contains 17 residues. Germline lookup yields CDR1 SGHRS and CDR2 YFSETQ. CDR3 DNA sequence: TGCGCCAGCAGCTTGGTCCCGACCGGGTCACCGTATTGGGAGCAGTACTTC. Protein: CASSLVPTGSPYWEQYF.

As DNA, the CDR3 is TGCGCCAGCAGCCGCACAGTCGGACTAGCGGGTTCAGATACGCAGTATTTT. This gives the protein CASSRTVGLAGSDTQYF. V usage is TRBV5-1 and J usage is TRBJ2-3; 11 positions match TRBD2. J lost 4 bases, V lost 4 bases, and 11 bases had no gene match. The germline V gene has CDR1 SGHRS and CDR2 YFSETQ. The CDR3 loop spans 17 amino acids.

V usage is TRBV28 and J usage is TRBJ2-7, with 9 bases matching TRBD2. Germline V gene sequence: CDR1 MDHEN, CDR2 SYDVKM. The CDR3 contains 13 residues. V gave up 5 bases and J gave up 12 bases; unmatched junction bases: 11. As DNA, the CDR3 is TGTGCCAGCAGTCCGGCGTTTAGCGGGAGACCGTACTTC. Residues: CASSPAFSGRPYF.

The genes are TRBV6-1 and TRBJ1-2; maybe TRBD1 (6 bases). The germline V gene has CDR1 MNHNS and CDR2 SASEGT. Trimming removed 7 bases at V and 13 bases at J, with 19 bases between. The CDR3 runs 12 residues. CDR3 loop: CASTNPWGRITF. CDR3 DNA sequence: TGTGCCAGCACCAACCCTTGGGGGCGAATCACCTTC.

This clone was observed a handful of times. The V gene is TRBV6-1, the J gene TRBJ1-1, with D unclear. This CDR3 has 13 amino acids. Germline V gene sequence: CDR1 MNHNS, CDR2 SASEGT. Trimming took off 2 bases at V and 1 base at J, with 5 bases between the two ends. CDR3 in amino acids: CASSEFGNTEAFF. The CDR3 nucleotides read TGTGCCAGCAGTGAATTCGGGAACACTGAAGCTTTCTTT.

The chain is built from TRBV28 and TRBJ1-2; 7 nucleotides match TRBD1. CDR3 length equals 13 residues. Germline V gene sequence: CDR1 MDHEN, CDR2 SYDVKM. Losses at the gene ends were 5 bases for V and 4 bases for J; bases not matched to a gene: 4. Written as DNA, the CDR3 is TGTGCCAGCAGTCGGGGACAGTCCTATGGCTACACCTTC. Protein sequence: CASSRGQSYGYTF.

A single count supports this clone. V and J are TRBV18 and TRBJ2-1, with TRBD2 matching 9 bases. V was clipped by 0 bases and J by 10 bases; unmatched bases: 7. The germline CDR1 and CDR2 sequences are KGHSH and LQKENI. This CDR3 spans 15 amino acids. The CDR3 DNA is TGTGCCAGCTCACCACCGATAGCGGGAGAAAGCGAGCAGTTCTTC. Amino acids: CASSPPIAGESEQFF.

The chain is built from TRBV6-1 and TRBJ2-7, with D hard to call. Trimming pared 2 bases from V and 2 bases from J, leaving 10 bases between. Per germline, CDR1 MNHNS and CDR2 SASEGT. This CDR3 comprises 14 residues. The CDR3 spells CASSEFSATYEQYF. Here the CDR3 DNA reads TGTGCCAGCAGTGAATTCAGCGCAACCTACGAGCAGTACTTC.

The chain recombines TRBV18 with TRBJ1-1, with a possible D match to TRBD1 (6 bases). The germline V and J ends were trimmed by 6 bases and 11 bases, with 25 bases remaining between them. The CDR3 is 15 amino acids. Per the germline V gene, CDR1 is KGHSH and CDR2 is LQKENI. This CDR3 is CASSLMGGAGQPAFF. The CDR3 region has the DNA TGTGCCAGCTCCCTAATGGGGGGGGCTGGTCAACCCGCTTTCTTT.

V usage is TRBV28 and J usage is TRBJ1-1; D uncertain. This CDR3 has 12 amino acids. V gave up 11 bases and J gave up 3 bases, with 13 bases separating them. The germline V gene has CDR1 MDHEN and CDR2 SYDVKM. The CDR3 DNA follows: TGTGCCGCGGGAGCAGCCTACACTGAAGCTTTCTTT. Translated: CAAGAAYTEAFF.

This clone was detected only once. The chain employs TRBV18 and TRBJ2-5, with D tentatively TRBD1 (5 bases). Trimming pared 3 bases from V and 2 bases from J, leaving 13 bases between. Germline V gene sequence: CDR1 KGHSH, CDR2 LQKENI. The CDR3 spans 15 residues. Written as DNA, the CDR3 is TGTGCCAGCTCACCGGGAAGACAGTTTCAAGAGACCCAGTACTTC. Residues: CASSPGRQFQETQYF.

As concerns this clone: Other nucleotide sequences from this sample produce the same CDR3. This chain uses TRBV28 with TRBJ1-5; D not certain. The germline CDR1 and CDR2 sequences are MDHEN and SYDVKM. The CDR3 has 12 amino acids. V shed 3 bases and J shed 4 bases, with 4 bases lying between them. CDR3 loop: CASSLGNQPQHF. CDR3 DNA: TGTGCCAGCAGTTTGGGGAATCAGCCCCAGCATTTT.

On this clone: The junction departs from germline at one end; a sequencing error may be responsible. The rearrangement joins TRBV19 to TRBJ2-3, with 8 positions matching TRBD1. Germline V gives CDR1 LNHDA, CDR2 SQIVND (reference sequence). This CDR3 has 13 residues. CDR3 in DNA: TGTGCCAGTAGTCTAGACAGGGGAAATACGCAGTATTTT. Encoded protein: CASSLDRGNTQYF.

The chain is built from TRBV5-1 and TRBJ2-1, with D possibly being TRBD1 (5 bases). This CDR3 is built from 16 residues. Germline CDR1 and CDR2: SGHRS and YFSETQ. V lost 3 bases and J lost 8, with 21 bases in between. The CDR3 sequence: CASSSYEIGAGDEQFF. The CDR3 DNA sequence: TGCGCCAGCAGCTCTTATGAGATTGGGGCTGGCGATGAGCAGTTCTTC.

The chain joins TRBV28 to TRBJ2-7; 8 bases line up with TRBD1. Germline V gives CDR1 MDHEN, CDR2 SYDVKM. CDR3 length: 16 amino acids. Trimming removed 3 bases from V and 0 bases from J; junction bases left unmatched: 7. CDR3 residues: CASSLGGTGLSYEQYF. The CDR3 DNA sequence: TGTGCCAGCAGTTTGGGTGGGACAGGTCTCTCCTACGAGCAGTACTTC.

This chain's CDR3 is CASRTAGLSSYEQYF. The CDR3 nucleotides are TGTGCCAGCAGAACAGCGGGCCTAAGCTCCTACGAGCAGTACTTC. The chain carries TRBV28 and TRBJ2-5, with a weak D call TRBD2 (6 bases). The DNA end is more similar to TRBJ2-7, so the J call may be wrong. CDR1 MDHEN and CDR2 SYDVKM come from the germline V gene. The CDR3 spans 15 residues.

The chain combines TRBV28 with TRBJ2-7; no definite D call. V lost 2 bases and J 0 bases, leaving 8 bases between the germline ends. The CDR3 consists of 14 residues. CDR1 and CDR2 (germline): MDHEN, SYDVKM. CDR3 nucleotide sequence: TGTGCCAGCAGTTTAGTCCAAAACTCCTACGAGCAGTACTTC. Its protein is CASSLVQNSYEQYF.